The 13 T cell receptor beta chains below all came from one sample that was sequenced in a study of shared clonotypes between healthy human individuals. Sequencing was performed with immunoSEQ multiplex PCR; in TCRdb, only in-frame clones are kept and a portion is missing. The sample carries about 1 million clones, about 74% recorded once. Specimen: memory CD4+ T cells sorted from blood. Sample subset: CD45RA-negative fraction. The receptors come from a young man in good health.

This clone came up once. As DNA, the CDR3 is TGTGCCTCCCGGCAGCGGGAGGGCCGGCGGGAGCAGTTCTTC. Its protein is CASRQREGRREQFF. This chain connects TRBV6-5 to TRBJ2-1, with 10 positions matching TRBD2. V lost 11 bases and J lost 10; bases outside the gene matches: 14. Germline lookup yields CDR1 MNHEY and CDR2 SVGAGI. The CDR3 is 14 residues long.

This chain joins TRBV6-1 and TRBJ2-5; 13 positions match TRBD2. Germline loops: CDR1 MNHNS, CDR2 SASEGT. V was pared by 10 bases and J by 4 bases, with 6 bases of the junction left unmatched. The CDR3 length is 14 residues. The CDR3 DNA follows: TGTGCCATAACTAGCGGGGGGGCCAGAGAGACCCAGTACTTC. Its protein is CAITSGGARETQYF.

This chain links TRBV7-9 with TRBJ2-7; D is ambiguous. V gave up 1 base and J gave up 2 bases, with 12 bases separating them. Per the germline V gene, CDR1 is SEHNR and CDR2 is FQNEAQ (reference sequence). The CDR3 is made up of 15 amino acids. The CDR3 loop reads CASSLERDPTYEQYF. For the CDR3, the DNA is TGTGCCAGCAGCTTAGAGAGAGACCCTACCTACGAGCAGTACTTC.

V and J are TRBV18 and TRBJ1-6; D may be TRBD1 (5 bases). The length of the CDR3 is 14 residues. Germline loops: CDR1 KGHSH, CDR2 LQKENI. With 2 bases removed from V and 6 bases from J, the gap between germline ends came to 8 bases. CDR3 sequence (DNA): TGTGCCAGCTCACCAGCAGGGTTTAATTCACCCCTCCACTTT. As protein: CASSPAGFNSPLHF. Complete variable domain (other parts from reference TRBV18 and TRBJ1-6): NAGVMQNPRHLVRRRGQEARLRCSPMKGHSHVYWYRQLPEEGLKFMVYLQKENIIDESGMPKERFSAEFPKEGPSILRIQQVVRGDSAAYFCASSPAGFNSPLHFGNGTRLTVT.

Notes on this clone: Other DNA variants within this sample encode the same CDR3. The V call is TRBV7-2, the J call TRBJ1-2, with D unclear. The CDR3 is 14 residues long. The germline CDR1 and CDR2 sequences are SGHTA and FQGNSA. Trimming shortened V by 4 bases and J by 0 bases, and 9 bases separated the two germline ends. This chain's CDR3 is CASSSAEANYGYTF. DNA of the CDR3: TGTGCCAGCAGCTCCGCCGAAGCTAACTATGGCTACACCTTC. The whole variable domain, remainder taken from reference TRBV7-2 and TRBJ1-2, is GAGVSQSPSNKVTEKGKDVELRCDPISGHTALYWYRQSLGQGLEFLIYFQGNSAPDKSGLPSDRFSAERTGGSVSTLTIQRTQQEDSAVYLCASSSAEANYGYTFGSGTRLTVV.

In DNA, the CDR3 is TGTGCCAGCACTCCGAGCAGCGGGGCAAATGAAAAACTGTTTTTT. This gives the protein CASTPSSGANEKLFF. This chain connects TRBV19 to TRBJ1-4; D is possibly TRBD1 (5 bases). Trimming removed 9 bases at V and 5 bases at J, with 19 bases between. There are 15 residues in the CDR3. The V gene's germline CDR1 is LNHDA and CDR2 SQIVND (reference sequence).

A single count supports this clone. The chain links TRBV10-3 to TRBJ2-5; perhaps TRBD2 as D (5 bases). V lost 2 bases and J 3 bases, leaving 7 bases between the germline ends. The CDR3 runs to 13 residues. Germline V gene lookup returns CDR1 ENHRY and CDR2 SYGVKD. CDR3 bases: TGTGCCATCAGTGAGGCGGGCAAAGAGACCCAGTACTTC. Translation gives CAISEAGKETQYF.

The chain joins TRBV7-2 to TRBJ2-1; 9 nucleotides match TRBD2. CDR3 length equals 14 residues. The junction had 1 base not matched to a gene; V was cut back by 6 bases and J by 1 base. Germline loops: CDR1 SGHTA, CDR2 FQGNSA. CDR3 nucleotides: TGTGCCAGCAGGGCGGGAGGGTCCTACAATGAGCAGTTCTTC. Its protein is CASRAGGSYNEQFF.

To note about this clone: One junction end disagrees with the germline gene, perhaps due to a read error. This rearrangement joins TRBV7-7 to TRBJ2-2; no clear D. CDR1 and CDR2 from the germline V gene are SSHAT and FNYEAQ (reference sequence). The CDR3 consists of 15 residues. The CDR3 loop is CASSPTGPPPGELFF. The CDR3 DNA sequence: TGTGCTAGCAGCCCCACGGGCCCCCCACCCGGGGAGCTGTTTTTT.

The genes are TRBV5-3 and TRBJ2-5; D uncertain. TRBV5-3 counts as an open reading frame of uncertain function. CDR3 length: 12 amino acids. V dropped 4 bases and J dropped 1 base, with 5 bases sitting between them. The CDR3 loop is CARSSTQETQYF. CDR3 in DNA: TGTGCCAGAAGCAGTACCCAAGAGACCCAGTACTTC.

The CDR3 nucleotides are TGTGCCTGGAGTCCAGGGGCAGAAAAACTGTTTTTT. Protein sequence: CAWSPGAEKLFF. J is TRBJ1-4 and V is TRBV30; possible D gene TRBD1, 6 bases. Trimming removed 2 bases at V and 8 bases at J, with 9 bases between. The CDR3 has 12 amino acids. Germline V gene data show CDR1 as GTSNPN and CDR2 as SVGIG (reference sequence).

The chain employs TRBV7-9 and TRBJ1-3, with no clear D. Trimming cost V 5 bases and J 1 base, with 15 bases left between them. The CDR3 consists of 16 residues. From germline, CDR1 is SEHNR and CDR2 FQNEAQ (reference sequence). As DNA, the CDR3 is TGTGCCAGCAGCCTCTTTTTAGGTTCGTCTGGAAACACCATATATTTT. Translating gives CASSLFLGSSGNTIYF. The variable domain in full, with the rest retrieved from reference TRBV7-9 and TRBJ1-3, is DTGVSQNPRHKITKRGQNVTFRCDPISEHNRLYWYRQTLGQGPEFLTYFQNEAQLEKSRLLSDRFSAERPKGSFSTLEIQRTEQGDSAMYLCASSLFLGSSGNTIYFGEGSWLTVV.

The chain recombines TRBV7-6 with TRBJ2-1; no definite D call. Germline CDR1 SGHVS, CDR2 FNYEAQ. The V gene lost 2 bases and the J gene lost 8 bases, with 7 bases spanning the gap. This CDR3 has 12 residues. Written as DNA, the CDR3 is TGTGCCAGCAGCTTATCCCAGGATGAGCAGTTCTTC. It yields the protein CASSLSQDEQFF.